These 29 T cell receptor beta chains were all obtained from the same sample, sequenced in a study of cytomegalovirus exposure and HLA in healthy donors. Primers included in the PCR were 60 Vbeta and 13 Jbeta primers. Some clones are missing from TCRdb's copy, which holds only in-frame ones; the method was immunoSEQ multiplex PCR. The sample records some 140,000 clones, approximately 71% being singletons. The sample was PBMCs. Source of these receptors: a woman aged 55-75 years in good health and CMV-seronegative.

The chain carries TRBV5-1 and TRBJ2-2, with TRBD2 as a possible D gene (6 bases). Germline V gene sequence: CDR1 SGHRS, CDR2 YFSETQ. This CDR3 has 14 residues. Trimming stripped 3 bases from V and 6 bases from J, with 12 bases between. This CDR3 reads CASSWDWAAGELFF. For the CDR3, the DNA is TGCGCCAGCAGCTGGGACTGGGCCGCCGGGGAGCTGTTTTTT.

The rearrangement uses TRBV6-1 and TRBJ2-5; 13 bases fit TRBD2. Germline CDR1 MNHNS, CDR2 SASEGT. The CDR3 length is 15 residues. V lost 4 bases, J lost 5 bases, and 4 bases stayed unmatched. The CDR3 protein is CASSGLAGGRETQYF. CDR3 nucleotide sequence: TGTGCCAGCAGTGGACTAGCGGGAGGAAGGGAGACCCAGTACTTC.

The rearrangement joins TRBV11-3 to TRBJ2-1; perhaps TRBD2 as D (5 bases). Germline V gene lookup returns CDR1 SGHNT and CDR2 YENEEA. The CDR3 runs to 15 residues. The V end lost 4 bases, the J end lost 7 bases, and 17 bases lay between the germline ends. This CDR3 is CASSSGQLGRNEQFF. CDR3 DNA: TGTGCCAGCAGCTCCGGCCAACTAGGTAGGAATGAGCAGTTCTTC.

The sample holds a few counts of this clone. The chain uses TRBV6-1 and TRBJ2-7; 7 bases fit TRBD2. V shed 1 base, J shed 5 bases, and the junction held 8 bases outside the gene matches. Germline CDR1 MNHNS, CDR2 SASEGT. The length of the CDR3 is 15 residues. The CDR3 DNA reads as TGTGCCAGCAGTGAAGTAGTGGGGGAGGGGAACGAGCAGTACTTC. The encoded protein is CASSEVVGEGNEQYF.

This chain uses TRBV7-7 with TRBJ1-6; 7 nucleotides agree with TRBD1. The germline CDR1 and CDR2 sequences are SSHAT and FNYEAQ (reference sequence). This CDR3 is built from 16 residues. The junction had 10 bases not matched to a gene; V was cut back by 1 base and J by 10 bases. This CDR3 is CASSLEKRGTDSPLHF. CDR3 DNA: TGTGCCAGCAGCTTAGAGAAGCGCGGGACAGACTCACCCCTCCACTTT.

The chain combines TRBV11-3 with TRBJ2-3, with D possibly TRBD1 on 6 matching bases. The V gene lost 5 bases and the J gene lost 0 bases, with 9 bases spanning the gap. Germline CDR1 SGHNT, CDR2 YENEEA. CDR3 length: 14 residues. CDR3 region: CASSPGASTDTQYF. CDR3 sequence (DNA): TGTGCCAGCAGCCCAGGGGCCAGCACAGATACGCAGTATTTT.

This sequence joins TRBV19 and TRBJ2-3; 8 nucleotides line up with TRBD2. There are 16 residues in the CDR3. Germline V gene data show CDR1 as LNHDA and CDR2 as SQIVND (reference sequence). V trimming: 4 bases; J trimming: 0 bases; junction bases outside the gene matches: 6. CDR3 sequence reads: CASSSGGLVSTDTQYF. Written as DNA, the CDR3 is TGTGCCAGTAGTAGCGGGGGGCTCGTTAGCACAGATACGCAGTATTTT.

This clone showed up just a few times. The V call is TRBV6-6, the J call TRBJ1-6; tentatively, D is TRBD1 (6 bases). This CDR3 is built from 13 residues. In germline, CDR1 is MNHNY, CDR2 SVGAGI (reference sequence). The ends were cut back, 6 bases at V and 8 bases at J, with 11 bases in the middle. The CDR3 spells CASSRQADSPLHF. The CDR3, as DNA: TGTGCCAGCAGCCGACAGGCTGATTCACCCCTCCACTTT.

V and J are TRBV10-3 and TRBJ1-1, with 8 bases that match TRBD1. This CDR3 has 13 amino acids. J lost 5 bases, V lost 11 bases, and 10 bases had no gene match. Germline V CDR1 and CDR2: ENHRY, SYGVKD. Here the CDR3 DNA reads TGTGCCTCTCGGCAGGGGGCGCAAACTGAAGCTTTCTTT. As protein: CASRQGAQTEAFF.

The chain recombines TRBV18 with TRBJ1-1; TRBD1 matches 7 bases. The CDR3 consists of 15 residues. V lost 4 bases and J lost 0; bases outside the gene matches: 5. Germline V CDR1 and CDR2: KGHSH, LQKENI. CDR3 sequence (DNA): TGTGCCAGCTCACGCGGGACAGTCATGAACACTGAAGCTTTCTTT. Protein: CASSRGTVMNTEAFF.

As DNA, the CDR3 is TGTGCCAGTACCGGGACAGCCTACAATGAGCAGTTCTTC. This translates into CASTGTAYNEQFF. This chain uses TRBV19 with TRBJ2-1; 7 nucleotides line up with TRBD1. V was pared by 7 bases and J by 2 bases, with 2 bases of the junction left unmatched. Per germline, CDR1 LNHDA and CDR2 SQIVND (reference sequence). CDR3 length: 13 amino acids.

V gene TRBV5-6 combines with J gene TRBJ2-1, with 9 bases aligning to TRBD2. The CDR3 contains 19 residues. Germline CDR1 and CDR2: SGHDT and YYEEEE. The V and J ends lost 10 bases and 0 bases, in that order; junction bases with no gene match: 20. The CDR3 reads CAPKPVSLAGFPSYNEQFF. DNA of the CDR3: TGTGCCCCCAAGCCCGTCAGTCTAGCGGGATTCCCCTCCTACAATGAGCAGTTCTTC. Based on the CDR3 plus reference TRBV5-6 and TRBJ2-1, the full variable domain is DAGVTQSPTHLIKTRGQQVTLRCSPKSGHDTVSWYQQALGQGPQFIFQYYEEEERQRGNFPDRFSGHQFPNYSSELNVNALLLGDSALYLCAPKPVSLAGFPSYNEQFFGPGTRLTVL.

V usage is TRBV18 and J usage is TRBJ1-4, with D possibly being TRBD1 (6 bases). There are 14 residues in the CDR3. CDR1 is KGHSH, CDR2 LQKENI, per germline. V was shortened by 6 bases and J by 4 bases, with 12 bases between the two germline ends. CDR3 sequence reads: CASSGDIVNEKLFF. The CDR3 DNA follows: TGTGCCAGCTCCGGGGACATCGTTAATGAAAAACTGTTTTTT.

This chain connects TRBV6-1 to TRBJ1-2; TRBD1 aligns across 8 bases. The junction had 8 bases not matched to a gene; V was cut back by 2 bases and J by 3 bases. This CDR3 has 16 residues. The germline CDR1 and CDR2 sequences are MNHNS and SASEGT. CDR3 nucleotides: TGTGCCAGCAGTGAAATTGCGCAGGGGGCTTACTATGGCTACACCTTC. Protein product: CASSEIAQGAYYGYTF.

CDR3 sequence: CASSEPYGGQDPQHF. CDR3 sequence (DNA): TGTGCCAGCAGTGAACCGTATGGTGGGCAAGATCCCCAGCATTTT. The rearrangement joins TRBV2 to TRBJ1-5, with D uncertain. The germline gives CDR1 SNHLY, CDR2 FYNNEI. The V gene lost 2 bases and the J gene lost 10 bases, with 18 bases spanning the gap. CDR3 length: 15 amino acids.

This chain's CDR3 is CAISDPRSSGNTIYF. DNA for the CDR3: TGTGCCATCAGTGATCCTCGGAGCTCTGGAAACACCATATATTTT. The V call is TRBV10-3, the J call TRBJ1-3; D ambiguous. The germline V gene has CDR1 ENHRY and CDR2 SYGVKD. V was clipped by 3 bases and J by 0 bases, with 9 bases between them. The CDR3 covers 15 residues.

The CDR3 sequence: CASGIFPAHSRYATEAFF. Written as DNA, the CDR3 is TGCGCCAGCGGAATTTTTCCGGCTCACAGCCGTTATGCGACTGAAGCTTTCTTT. The V call is TRBV23-1, the J call TRBJ1-1, with no clear D. TRBV23-1 is assigned to the ORF class and has an uncertain function. The CDR3 runs to 18 residues. V was shortened by 8 bases and J by 5 bases, with 30 bases between the two germline ends.

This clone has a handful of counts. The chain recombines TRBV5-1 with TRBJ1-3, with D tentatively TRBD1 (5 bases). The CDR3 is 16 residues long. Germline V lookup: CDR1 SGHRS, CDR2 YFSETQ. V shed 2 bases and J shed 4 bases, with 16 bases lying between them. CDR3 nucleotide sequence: TGCGCCAGCAGCTTCGGTGAGGCAGGGCTGGGAAACACCATATATTTT. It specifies CASSFGEAGLGNTIYF.

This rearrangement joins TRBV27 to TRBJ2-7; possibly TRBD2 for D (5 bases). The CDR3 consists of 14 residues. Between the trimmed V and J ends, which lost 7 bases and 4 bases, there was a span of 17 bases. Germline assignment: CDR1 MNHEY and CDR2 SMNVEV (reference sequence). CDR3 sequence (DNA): TGTGCCAGCATGAAAAGCGGCTTGTGGTACGAGCAGTACTTC. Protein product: CASMKSGLWYEQYF.

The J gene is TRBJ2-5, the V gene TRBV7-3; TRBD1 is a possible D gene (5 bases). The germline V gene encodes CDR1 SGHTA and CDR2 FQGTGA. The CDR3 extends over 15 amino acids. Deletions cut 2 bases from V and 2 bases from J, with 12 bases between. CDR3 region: CASSLGAGRQETQYF. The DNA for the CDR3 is TGTGCCAGCAGCTTAGGGGCTGGCCGACAAGAGACCCAGTACTTC.

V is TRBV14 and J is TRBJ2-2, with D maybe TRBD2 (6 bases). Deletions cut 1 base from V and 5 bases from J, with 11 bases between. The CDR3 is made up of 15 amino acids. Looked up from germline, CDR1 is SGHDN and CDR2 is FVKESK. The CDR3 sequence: CASSQVFAGTGELFF. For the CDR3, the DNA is TGTGCCAGCAGCCAAGTATTCGCGGGGACCGGGGAGCTGTTTTTT. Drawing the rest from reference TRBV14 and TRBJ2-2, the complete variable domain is EAGVTQFPSHSVIEKGQTVTLRCDPISGHDNLYWYRRVMGKEIKFLLHFVKESKQDESGMPNNRFLAERTGGTYSTLKVQPAELEDSGVYFCASSQVFAGTGELFFGEGSRLTVL.

For the CDR3, the DNA is TGTGCCAGCAGTGCCAACCCAGGGATCGATGGCTACACCTTC. Encoded protein: CASSANPGIDGYTF. This chain links TRBV6-4 with TRBJ1-2; tentative D call: TRBD1 (5 bases). CDR1 is MRHNA, CDR2 SNTAGT, per germline. The CDR3 is made up of 14 amino acids. V was pared by 4 bases and J by 6 bases, with 15 bases between.

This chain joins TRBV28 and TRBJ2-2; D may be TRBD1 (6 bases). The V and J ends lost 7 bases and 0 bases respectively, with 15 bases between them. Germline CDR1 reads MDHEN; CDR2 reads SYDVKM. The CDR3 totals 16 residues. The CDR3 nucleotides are TGTGCCAGCATCTCGGCCGGGACACCGAACACCGGGGAGCTGTTTTTT. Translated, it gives CASISAGTPNTGELFF.

CDR3 amino acids: CASSVDTPGDYGYTF. The DNA for the CDR3 is TGTGCCAGCAGCGTGGACACCCCTGGAGACTATGGCTACACCTTC. The chain recombines TRBV9 with TRBJ1-2; D may be TRBD1 (5 bases). Germline V gene lookup returns CDR1 SGDLS and CDR2 YYNGEE. V was shortened by 2 bases and J by 3 bases, with 14 bases between the two germline ends. CDR3 length: 15 amino acids.

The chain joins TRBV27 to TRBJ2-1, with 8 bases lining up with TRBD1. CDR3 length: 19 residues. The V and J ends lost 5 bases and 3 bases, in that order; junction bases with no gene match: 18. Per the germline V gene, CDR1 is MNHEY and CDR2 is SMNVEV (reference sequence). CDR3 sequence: CASSPIYRARDRSYNEQFF. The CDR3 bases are TGTGCCAGCAGTCCTATATACCGAGCCCGGGACAGGAGCTACAATGAGCAGTTCTTC.

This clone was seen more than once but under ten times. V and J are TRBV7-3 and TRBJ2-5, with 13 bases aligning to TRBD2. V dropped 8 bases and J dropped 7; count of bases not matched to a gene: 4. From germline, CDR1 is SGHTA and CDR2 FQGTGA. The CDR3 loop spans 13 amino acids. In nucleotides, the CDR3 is TGTGCCAGCGGGACTAGCGGGGTTACGACCCAGTACTTC. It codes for CASGTSGVTTQYF.

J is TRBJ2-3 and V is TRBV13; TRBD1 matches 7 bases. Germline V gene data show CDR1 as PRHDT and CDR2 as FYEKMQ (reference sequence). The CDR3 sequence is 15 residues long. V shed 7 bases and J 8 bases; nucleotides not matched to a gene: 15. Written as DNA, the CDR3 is TGTGCCAGCACCCTTTATGACAGGGAAGGGGGTACGCAGTATTTT. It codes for CASTLYDREGGTQYF. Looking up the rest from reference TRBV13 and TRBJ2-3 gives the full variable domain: AAGVIQSPRHLIKEKRETATLKCYPIPRHDTVYWYQQGPGQDPQFLISFYEKMQSDKGSIPDRFSAQQFSDYHSELNMSSLELGDSALYFCASTLYDREGGTQYFGPGTRLTVL.

The CDR3 DNA is TGCGCCAGCAGCTTTGATGGGACTCCCTCCTACGAGCAGTACTTC. Translated, it gives CASSFDGTPSYEQYF. The rearrangement uses TRBV5-1 and TRBJ2-7, with D possibly being TRBD2 (6 bases). Deletions cut 2 bases from V and 0 bases from J, with 12 bases between. CDR3 size: 15 residues. Germline CDR1 reads SGHRS; CDR2 reads YFSETQ.

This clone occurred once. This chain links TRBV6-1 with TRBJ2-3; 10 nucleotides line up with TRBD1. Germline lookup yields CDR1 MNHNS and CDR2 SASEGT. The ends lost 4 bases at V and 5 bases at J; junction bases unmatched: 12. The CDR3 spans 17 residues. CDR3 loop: CASSVGTGDPFLDTQYF. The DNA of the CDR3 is TGTGCCAGCAGTGTTGGGACAGGGGACCCTTTTTTAGATACGCAGTATTTT.